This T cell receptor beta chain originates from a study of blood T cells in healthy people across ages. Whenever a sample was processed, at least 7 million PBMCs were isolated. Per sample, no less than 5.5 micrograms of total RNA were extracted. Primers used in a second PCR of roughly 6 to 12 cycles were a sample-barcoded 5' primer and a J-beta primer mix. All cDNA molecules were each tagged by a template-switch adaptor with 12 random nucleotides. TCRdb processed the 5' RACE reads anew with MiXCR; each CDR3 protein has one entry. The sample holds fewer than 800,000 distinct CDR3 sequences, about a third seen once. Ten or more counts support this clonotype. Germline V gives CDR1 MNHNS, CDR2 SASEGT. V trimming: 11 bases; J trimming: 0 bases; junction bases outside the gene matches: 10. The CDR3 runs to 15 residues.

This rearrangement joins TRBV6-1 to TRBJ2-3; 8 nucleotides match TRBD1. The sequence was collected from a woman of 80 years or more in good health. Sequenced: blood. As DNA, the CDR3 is TGTGCCTCCCGGATGACAGGGGCTAGCACAGATACGCAGTATTTT. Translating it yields CASRMTGASTDTQYF.